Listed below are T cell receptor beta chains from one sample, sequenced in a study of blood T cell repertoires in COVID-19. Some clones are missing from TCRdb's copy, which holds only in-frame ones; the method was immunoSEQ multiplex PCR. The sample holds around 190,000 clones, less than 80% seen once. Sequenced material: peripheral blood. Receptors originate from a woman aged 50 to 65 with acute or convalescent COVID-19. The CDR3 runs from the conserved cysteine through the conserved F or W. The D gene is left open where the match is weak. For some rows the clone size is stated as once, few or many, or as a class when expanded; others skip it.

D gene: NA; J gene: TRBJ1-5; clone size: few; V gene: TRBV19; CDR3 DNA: TGTGCCAGTAGTATGCCCGGAGGAAGCAATCAGCCCCAGCATTTT; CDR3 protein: CASSMPGGSNQPQHF
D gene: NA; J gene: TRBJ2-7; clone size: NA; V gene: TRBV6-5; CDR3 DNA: TGTGCCAGCAGTTACTCCAGGGGCGAGCAGTACTTC; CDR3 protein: CASSYSRGEQYF
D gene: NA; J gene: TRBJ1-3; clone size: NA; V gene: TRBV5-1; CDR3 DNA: TGCGCCAGCAGCTTCTCTCCCAGGGGAGATGGAAACACCATATATTTT; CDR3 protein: CASSFSPRGDGNTIYF
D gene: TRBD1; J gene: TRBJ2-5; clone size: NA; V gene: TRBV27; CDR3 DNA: TGTGCCAGCAGTCCGAGGGTTGGGGACAGGGGACGAGAGACCCAGTACTTC; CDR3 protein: CASSPRVGDRGRETQYF
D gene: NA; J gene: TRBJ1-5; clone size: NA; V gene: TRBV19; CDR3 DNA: TGTGCCAGTAGTATAGCGGGTGGTGGGAATCAGCCCCAGCATTTT; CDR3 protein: CASSIAGGGNQPQHF
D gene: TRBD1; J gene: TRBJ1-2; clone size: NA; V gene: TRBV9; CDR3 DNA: TGTGCCAGCAGCGCTATGACAGGGAGGTACGGCTACACCTTC; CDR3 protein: CASSAMTGRYGYTF
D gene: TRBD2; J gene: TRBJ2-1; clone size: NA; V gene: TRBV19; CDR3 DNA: TGTGCCAGTAGTATAGGGGTATCTAGCGGAAAAGGCAATGAGCAGTTCTTC; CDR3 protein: CASSIGVSSGKGNEQFF
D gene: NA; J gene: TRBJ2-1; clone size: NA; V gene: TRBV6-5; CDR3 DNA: TGTGCCAGCAGCTCACCCCGAAGGGGTAACAATGAGCAGTTCTTC; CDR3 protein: CASSSPRRGNNEQFF
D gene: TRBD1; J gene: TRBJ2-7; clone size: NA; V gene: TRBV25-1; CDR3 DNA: TGTGCCAGCAGTGGATCCAGACAGGGAGAGAACTACGAGCAGTACTTC; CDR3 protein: CASSGSRQGENYEQYF
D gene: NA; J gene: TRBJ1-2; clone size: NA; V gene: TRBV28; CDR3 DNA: TGTGCCAGCAGATACAGCCTTAACTATGGCTACACCTTC; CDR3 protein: CASRYSLNYGYTF
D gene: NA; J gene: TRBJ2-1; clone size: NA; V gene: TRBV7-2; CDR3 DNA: TGTGCCAGCAGCCCCTCGGTGTTGGAGCAGTTCTTC; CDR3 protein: CASSPSVLEQFF
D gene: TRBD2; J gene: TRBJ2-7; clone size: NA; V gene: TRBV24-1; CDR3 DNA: TGTGCCACCAGTGATTTAAGGGACAGGCGGGCTAGCGGGAGCTACGAGCAGTACTTC; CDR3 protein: CATSDLRDRRASGSYEQYF
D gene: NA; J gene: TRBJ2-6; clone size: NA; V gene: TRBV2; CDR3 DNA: TGTGCCAGCAGAAACAGGGCTTCTGGGGCCAACGTCCTGACTTTC; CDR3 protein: CASRNRASGANVLTF
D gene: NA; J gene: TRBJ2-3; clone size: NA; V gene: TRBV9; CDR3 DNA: TGTGCCAGCAGAGTTAGCCCGGGGGGCTACACAGATACGCAGTATTTT; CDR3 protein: CASRVSPGGYTDTQYF
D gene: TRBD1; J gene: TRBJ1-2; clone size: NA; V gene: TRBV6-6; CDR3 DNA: TGTGCCAGCACCCCAACAGGGGACTATGGCTACACCTTC; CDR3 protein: CASTPTGDYGYTF
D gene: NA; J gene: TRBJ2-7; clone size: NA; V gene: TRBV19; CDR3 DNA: TGTGCCAGTAGTATAGTAGCGGACCCATACTCCTACGAGCAGTACTTC; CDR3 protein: CASSIVADPYSYEQYF
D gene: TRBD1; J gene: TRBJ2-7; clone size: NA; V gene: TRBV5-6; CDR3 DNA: TGTGCCAGCAGCTTTATTCCGGGACAGGGGGTTCACGAGCAGTACTTC; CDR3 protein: CASSFIPGQGVHEQYF
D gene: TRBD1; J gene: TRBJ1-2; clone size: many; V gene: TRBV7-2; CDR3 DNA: TGTGCCAGCAGCTTAGGGGACAGGTTAATCCGAGGCTATGGCTACACCTTC; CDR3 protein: CASSLGDRLIRGYGYTF
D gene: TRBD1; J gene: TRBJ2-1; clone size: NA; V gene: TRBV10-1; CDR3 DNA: TGCGCCAGCAGTACCGGGACAGTGGGTGACAATGAGCAGTTCTTC; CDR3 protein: CASSTGTVGDNEQFF
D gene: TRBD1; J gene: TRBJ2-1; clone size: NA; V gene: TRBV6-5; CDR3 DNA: TGTGCCAGCAGCTATGACAGGGGCACTCCCAATGAGCAGTTCTTC; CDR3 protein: CASSYDRGTPNEQFF
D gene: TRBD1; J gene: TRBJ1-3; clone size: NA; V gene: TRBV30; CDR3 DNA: TGTGCCTGGAACCGACAGGGCTCTGGAAACACCATATATTTT; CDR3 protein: CAWNRQGSGNTIYF
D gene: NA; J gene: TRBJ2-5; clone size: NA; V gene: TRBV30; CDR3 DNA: TGTGCCTGGTCTCGGGGAATGGAGAGGACCCAGTACTTC; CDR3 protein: CAWSRGMERTQYF